The 4 T cell receptor beta chains in this list originate from one sample, sequenced in a study of T-cell reconstitution after alpha-beta-depleted transplantation in children. A TCRbeta library incorporating unique molecular identifiers was prepared. TCRdb re-called the PCR reads with MiXCR, one entry per CDR3 protein. The sample gives roughly 150,000 distinct CDR3 sequences, 11% of which show up once; approximately 13% is in the top ten. The material sequenced was PBMCs, taken before TCRalphabeta/CD19-depleted stem cell transplant. Receptor source: a boy aged 2 to 10 with acute myeloid leukemia, due to receive a stem cell transplant.

This clonotype was seen many times. The V gene is TRBV2, the J gene TRBJ1-4; 7 positions agree with TRBD1. The V gene end was trimmed by 4 bases and the J gene end by 7 bases; junction bases not matched to a gene: 3. The germline CDR1 and CDR2 sequences are SNHLY and FYNNEI. This CDR3 spans 13 amino acids. The CDR3 protein is CASSVAGGEKLFF. The DNA of the CDR3 is TGTGCCAGCAGTGTGGCAGGGGGTGAAAAACTGTTTTTT.

This clonotype was seen at least ten times. The J gene is TRBJ1-4, the V gene TRBV25-1, with D unresolved. V was cut by 6 bases and J by 1 base, with 6 bases left in between. The CDR3 runs to 13 residues. Germline CDR1 reads MGHDK; CDR2 reads SYGVNS. The CDR3 DNA sequence: TGTGCCAGCAGACAAGGAACTAATGAAAAACTGTTTTTT. As protein: CASRQGTNEKLFF.

This clonotype occurred many times. The rearrangement links TRBV7-9 to TRBJ2-7, with a tentative D call TRBD2 (6 bases). From germline, CDR1 is SEHNR and CDR2 FQNEAQ (reference sequence). CDR3 length: 15 residues. The V and J ends lost 5 bases and 5 bases respectively, with 19 bases between them. For the CDR3, the DNA is TGTGCCAGCAGCCCAGGGAGGTCTGGTAGCGACGAGCAGTACTTC. Residues: CASSPGRSGSDEQYF.

This clonotype has a count of ten or more. This chain joins TRBV7-2 and TRBJ2-2; D gene unclear. This CDR3 has 13 residues. From germline, CDR1 is SGHTA and CDR2 FQGNSA. The V end lost 5 bases, the J end lost 4 bases, and 8 bases lay between the germline ends. CDR3 bases: TGTGCCAGCAGCGGGGTATTCACCGGGGAGCTGTTTTTT. Its protein is CASSGVFTGELFF.